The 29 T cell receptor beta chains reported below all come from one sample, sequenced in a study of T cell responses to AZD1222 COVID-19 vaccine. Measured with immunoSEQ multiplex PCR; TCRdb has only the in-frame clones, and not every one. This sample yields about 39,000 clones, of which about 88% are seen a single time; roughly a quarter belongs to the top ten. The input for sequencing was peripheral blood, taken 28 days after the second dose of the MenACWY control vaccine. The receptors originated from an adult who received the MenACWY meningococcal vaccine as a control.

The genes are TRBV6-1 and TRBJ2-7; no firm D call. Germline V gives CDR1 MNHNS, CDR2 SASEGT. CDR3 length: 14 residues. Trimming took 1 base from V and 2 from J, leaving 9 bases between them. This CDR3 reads CASSEGNHPYEQYF. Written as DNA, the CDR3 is TGTGCCAGCAGTGAAGGGAACCATCCCTACGAGCAGTACTTC.

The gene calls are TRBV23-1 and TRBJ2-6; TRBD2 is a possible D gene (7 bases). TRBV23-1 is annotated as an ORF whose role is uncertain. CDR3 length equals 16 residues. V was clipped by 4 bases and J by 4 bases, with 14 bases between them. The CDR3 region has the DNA TGCGCCAGCAGTCCTCCCGGGGGGACAGGGGCCAACGTCCTGACTTTC. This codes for CASSPPGGTGANVLTF.

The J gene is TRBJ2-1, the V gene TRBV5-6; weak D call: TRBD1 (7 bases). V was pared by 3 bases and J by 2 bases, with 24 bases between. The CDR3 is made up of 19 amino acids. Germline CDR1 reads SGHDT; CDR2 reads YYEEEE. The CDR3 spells CASSSPRGSAGIPYNEQFF. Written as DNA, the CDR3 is TGTGCCAGCAGCTCCCCCAGGGGGAGCGCGGGGATCCCCTACAATGAGCAGTTCTTC.

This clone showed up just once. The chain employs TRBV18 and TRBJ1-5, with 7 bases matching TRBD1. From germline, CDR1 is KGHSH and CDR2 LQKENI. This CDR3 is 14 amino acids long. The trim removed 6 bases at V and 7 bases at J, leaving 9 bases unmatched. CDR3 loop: CASSYRQGNQPQHF. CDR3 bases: TGTGCCAGCTCTTACAGACAGGGAAACCAGCCCCAGCATTTT.

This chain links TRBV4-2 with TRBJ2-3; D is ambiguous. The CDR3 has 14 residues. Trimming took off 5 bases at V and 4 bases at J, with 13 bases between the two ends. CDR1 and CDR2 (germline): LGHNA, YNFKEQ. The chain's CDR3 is CASSYKPPPDTQYF. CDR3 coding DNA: TGTGCCAGCAGCTACAAGCCCCCCCCAGATACGCAGTATTTT.

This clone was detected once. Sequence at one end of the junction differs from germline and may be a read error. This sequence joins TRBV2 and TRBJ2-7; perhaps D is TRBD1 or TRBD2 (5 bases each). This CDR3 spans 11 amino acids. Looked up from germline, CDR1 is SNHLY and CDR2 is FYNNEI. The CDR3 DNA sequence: TGTGCCAGCAGTTACCGGGACGCTCACCGCTTC. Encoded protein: CASSYRDAHRF.

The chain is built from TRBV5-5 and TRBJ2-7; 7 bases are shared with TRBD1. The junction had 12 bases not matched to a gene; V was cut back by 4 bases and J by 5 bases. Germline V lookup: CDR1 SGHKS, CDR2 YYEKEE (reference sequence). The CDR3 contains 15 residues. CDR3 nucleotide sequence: TGTGCCAGCAGCCCGAGAGGGGGCGTGACGGACGAGCAGTACTTC. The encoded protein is CASSPRGGVTDEQYF.

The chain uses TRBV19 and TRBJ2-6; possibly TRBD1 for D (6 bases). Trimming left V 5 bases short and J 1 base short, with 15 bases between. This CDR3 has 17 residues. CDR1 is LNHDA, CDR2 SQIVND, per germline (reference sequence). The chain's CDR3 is CASSVSVGASGANVLTF. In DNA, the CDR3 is TGTGCCAGTAGTGTTTCCGTGGGGGCTTCTGGGGCCAACGTCCTGACTTTC.

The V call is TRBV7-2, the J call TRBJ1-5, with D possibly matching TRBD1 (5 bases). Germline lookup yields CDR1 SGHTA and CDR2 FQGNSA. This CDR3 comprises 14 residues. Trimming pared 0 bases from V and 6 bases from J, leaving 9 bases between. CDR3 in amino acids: CASSLAWGGQPQHF. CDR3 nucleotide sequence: TGTGCCAGCAGCTTAGCATGGGGGGGTCAGCCCCAGCATTTT.

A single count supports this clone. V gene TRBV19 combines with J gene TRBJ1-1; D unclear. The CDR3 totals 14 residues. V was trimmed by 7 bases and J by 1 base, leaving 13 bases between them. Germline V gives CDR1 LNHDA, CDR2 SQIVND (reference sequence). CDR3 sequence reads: CASTLRTENTEAFF. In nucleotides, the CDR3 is TGTGCCAGTACCCTTCGGACGGAGAACACTGAAGCTTTCTTT.

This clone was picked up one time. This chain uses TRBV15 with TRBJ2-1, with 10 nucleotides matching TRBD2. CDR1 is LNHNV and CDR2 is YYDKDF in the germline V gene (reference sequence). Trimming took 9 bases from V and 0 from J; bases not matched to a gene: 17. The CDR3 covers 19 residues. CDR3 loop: CATKDSLAGDPSSYNEQFF. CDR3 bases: TGTGCCACGAAGGACTCGCTAGCGGGAGATCCGAGCTCCTACAATGAGCAGTTCTTC.

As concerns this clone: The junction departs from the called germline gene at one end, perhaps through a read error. Written as DNA, the CDR3 is TGTGCCAGCAGGCAGTTAGGGGACACCGGGGAGCTGCTTTTT. Translating it yields CASRQLGDTGELLF. The rearrangement links TRBV3-1 (or the pseudogene TRBV3-2) to TRBJ2-2; D might be TRBD1 (6 bases). Germline CDR1 LGHDT, CDR2 YNNKEL (reference sequence). The CDR3 contains 14 residues.

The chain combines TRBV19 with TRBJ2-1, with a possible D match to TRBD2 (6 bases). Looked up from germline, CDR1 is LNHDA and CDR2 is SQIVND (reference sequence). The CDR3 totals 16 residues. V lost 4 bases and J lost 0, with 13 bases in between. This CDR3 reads CASSTPSDLSYNEQFF. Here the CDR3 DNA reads TGTGCCAGTAGTACCCCTAGCGACCTCTCCTACAATGAGCAGTTCTTC.

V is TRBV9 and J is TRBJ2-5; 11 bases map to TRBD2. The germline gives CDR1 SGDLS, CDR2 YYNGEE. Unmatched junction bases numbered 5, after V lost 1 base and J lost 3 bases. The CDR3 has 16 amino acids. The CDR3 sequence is CASSVNLAGGKETQYF. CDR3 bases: TGTGCCAGCAGCGTAAATCTAGCGGGAGGTAAAGAGACCCAGTACTTC. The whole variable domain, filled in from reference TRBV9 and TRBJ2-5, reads DSGVTQTPKHLITATGQRVTLRCSPRSGDLSVYWYQQSLDQGLQFLIQYYNGEERAKGNILERFSAQQFPDLHSELNLSSLELGDSALYFCASSVNLAGGKETQYFGPGTRLLVL.

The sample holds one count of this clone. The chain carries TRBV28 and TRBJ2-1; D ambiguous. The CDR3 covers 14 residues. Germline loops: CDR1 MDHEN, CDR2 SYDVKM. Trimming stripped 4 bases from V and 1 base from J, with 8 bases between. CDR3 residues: CASSWAASYNEQFF. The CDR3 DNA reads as TGTGCCAGCAGTTGGGCAGCATCCTACAATGAGCAGTTCTTC.

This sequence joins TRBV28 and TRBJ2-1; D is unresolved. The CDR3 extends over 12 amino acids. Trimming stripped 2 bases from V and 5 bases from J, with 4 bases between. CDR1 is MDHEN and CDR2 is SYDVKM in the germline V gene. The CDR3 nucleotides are TGTGCCAGCAGTTTAGCCCACAATGAGCAGTTCTTC. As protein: CASSLAHNEQFF.

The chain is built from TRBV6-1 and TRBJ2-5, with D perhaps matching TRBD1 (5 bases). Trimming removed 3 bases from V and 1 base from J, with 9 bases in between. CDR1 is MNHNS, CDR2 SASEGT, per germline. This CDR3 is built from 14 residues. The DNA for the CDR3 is TGTGCCAGCAGTGAGACAGACCTCCAAGAGACCCAGTACTTC. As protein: CASSETDLQETQYF.

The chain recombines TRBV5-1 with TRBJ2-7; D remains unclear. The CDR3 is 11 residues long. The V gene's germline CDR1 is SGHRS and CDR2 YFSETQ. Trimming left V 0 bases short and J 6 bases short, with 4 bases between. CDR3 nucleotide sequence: TGCGCCAGCAGCTTGGACCTCGAGCAGTACTTC. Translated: CASSLDLEQYF.

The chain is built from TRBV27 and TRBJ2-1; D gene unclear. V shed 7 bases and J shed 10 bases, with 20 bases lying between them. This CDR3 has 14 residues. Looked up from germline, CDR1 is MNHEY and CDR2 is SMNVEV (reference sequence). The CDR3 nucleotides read TGTGCCAGCAAGTTCCAGGCCGGAACAATAGAGCAGTTCTTC. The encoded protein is CASKFQAGTIEQFF.

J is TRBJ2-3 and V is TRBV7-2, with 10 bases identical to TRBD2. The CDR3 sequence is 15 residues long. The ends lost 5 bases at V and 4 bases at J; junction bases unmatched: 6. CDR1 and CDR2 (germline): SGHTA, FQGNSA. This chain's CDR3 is CASSPLAGDPDTQYF. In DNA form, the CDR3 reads TGTGCCAGCAGCCCCCTAGCGGGAGATCCAGATACGCAGTATTTT.

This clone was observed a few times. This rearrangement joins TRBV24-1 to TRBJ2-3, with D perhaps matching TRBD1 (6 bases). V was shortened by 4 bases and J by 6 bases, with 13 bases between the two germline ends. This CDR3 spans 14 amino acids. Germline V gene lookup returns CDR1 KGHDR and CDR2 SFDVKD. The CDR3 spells CATSDRDNRDTQYF. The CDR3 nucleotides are TGTGCCACCAGTGACCGGGACAACCGGGATACGCAGTATTTT.

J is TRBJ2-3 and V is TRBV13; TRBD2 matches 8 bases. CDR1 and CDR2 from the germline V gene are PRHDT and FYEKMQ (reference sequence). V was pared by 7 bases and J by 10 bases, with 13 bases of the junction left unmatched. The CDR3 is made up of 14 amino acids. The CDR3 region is CASTPGGVRDPQYF. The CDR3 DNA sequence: TGTGCCAGCACCCCGGGGGGGGTAAGGGACCCGCAGTATTTT. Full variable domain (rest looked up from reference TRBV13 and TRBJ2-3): AAGVIQSPRHLIKEKRETATLKCYPIPRHDTVYWYQQGPGQDPQFLISFYEKMQSDKGSIPDRFSAQQFSDYHSELNMSSLELGDSALYFCASTPGGVRDPQYFGPGTRLTVL.

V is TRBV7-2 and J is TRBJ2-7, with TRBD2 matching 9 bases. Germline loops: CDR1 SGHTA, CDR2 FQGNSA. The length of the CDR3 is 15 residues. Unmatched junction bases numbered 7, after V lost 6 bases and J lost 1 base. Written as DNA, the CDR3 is TGTGCCAGCAGTATAGCGGGGGCAAAATCCTACGAGCAGTACTTC. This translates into CASSIAGAKSYEQYF.

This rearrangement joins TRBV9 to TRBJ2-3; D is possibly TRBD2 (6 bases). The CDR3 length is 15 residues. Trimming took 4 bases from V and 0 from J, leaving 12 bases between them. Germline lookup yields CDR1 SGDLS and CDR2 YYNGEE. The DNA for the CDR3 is TGTGCCAGCAGCCCCTCCCTAGCGAGCACAGATACGCAGTATTTT. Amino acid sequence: CASSPSLASTDTQYF.

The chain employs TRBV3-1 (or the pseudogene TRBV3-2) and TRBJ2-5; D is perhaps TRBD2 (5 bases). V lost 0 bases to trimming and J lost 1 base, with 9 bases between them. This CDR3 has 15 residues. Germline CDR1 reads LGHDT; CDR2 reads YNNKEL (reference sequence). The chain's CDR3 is CASSQDPLVQETQYF. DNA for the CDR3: TGTGCCAGCAGCCAAGATCCACTAGTCCAAGAGACCCAGTACTTC.

CDR3 loop: CASSPARRAPYEQYF. CDR3 in DNA: TGTGCCAGCAGCCCGGCACGTCGGGCCCCCTACGAGCAGTACTTC. The chain carries TRBV5-4 and TRBJ2-7; D ambiguous. The germline V gene has CDR1 SGHNT and CDR2 YYREEE (reference sequence). The V end was cut by 4 bases, the J end by 2 bases, with 16 bases between. The CDR3 runs 15 residues.

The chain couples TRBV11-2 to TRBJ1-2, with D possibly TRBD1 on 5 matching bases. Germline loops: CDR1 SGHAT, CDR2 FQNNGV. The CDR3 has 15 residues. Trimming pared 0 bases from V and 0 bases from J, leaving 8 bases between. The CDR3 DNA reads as TGTGCCAGCAGCTTAGAGGCAGGGCCTAACTATGGCTACACCTTC. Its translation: CASSLEAGPNYGYTF. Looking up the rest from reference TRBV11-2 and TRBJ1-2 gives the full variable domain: EAGVAQSPRYKIIEKRQSVAFWCNPISGHATLYWYQQILGQGPKLLIQFQNNGVVDDSQLPKDRFSAERLKGVDSTLKIQPAKLEDSAVYLCASSLEAGPNYGYTFGSGTRLTVV.

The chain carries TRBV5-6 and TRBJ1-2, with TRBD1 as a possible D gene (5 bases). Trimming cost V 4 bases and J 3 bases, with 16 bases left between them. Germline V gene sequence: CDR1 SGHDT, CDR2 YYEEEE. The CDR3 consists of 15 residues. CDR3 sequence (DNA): TGTGCCAGCAGCCTAAGGGGAGTTTCTCACTATGGCTACACCTTC. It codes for CASSLRGVSHYGYTF.

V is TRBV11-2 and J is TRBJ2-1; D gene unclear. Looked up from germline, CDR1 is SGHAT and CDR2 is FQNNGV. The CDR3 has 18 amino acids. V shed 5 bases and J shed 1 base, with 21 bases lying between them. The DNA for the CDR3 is TGTGCCAGCAGCAAACTCGAGGCCGCGGCCCATTCCTACAATGAGCAGTTCTTC. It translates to CASSKLEAAAHSYNEQFF.